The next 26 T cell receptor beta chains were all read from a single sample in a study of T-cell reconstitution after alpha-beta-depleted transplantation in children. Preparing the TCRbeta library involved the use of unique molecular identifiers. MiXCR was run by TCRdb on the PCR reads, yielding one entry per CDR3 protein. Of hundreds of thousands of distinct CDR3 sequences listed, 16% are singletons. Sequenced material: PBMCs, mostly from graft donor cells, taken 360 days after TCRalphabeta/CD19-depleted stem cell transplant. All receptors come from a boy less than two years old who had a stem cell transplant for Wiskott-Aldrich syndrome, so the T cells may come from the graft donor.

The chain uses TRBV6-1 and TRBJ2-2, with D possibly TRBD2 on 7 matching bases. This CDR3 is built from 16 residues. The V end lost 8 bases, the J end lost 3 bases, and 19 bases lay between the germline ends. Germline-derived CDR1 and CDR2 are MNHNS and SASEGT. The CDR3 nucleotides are TGTGCCAGCCGTCCCCCGGGGGGCGCTTACACCGGGGAGCTGTTTTTT. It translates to CASRPPGGAYTGELFF.

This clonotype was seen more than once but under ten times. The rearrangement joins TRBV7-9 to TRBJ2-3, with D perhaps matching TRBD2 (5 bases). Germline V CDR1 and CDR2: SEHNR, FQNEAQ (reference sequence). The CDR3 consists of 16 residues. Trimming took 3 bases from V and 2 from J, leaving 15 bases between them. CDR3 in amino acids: CASSLVYGVLTDTQYF. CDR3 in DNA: TGTGCCAGCAGCTTGGTTTACGGGGTTCTCACAGATACGCAGTATTTT.

The CDR3 nucleotides read TGTGCCAGCAGGCCCCCCCTGCGCCGGGACAGGGGCACCGGGGAGCTGTTTTTT. Its translation: CASRPPLRRDRGTGELFF. The chain recombines TRBV28 with TRBJ2-2; 10 bases agree with TRBD1. This CDR3 spans 18 amino acids. The germline gives CDR1 MDHEN, CDR2 SYDVKM. V lost 6 bases, J lost 4 bases, and 14 bases stayed unmatched.

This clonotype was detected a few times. The CDR3, as DNA: TGTGCCACCTCCCGGGGACAGGGTCAAAATGAGCAGTTCTTC. As protein: CATSRGQGQNEQFF. The chain joins TRBV24-1 to TRBJ2-1; TRBD1 matches 9 bases. Germline lookup yields CDR1 KGHDR and CDR2 SFDVKD. The CDR3 runs 14 residues. The V segment lost 9 bases and the J segment 7 bases; nucleotides outside the gene matches: 9.

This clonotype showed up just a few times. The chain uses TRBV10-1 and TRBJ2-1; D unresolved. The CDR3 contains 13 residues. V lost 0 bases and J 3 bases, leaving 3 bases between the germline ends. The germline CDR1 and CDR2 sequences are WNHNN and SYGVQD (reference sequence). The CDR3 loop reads CASSESVYNEQFF. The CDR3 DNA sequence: TGCGCCAGCAGTGAGTCCGTCTACAATGAGCAGTTCTTC.

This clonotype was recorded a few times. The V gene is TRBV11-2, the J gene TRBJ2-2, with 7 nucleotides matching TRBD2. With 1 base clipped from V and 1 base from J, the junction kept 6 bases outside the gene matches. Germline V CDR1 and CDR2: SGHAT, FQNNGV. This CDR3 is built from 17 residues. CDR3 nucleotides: TGTGCCAGCAGCTTAGGGTTGGCTAGCGGGAACACCGGGGAGCTGTTTTTT. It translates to CASSLGLASGNTGELFF.

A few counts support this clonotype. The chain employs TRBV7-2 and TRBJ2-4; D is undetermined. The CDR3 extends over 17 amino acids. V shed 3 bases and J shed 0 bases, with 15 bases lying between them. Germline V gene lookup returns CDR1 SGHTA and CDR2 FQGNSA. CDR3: CASSFRSSILAKNIQYF. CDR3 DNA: TGTGCCAGCAGCTTTCGGTCCAGTATTCTAGCCAAAAACATTCAGTACTTC.

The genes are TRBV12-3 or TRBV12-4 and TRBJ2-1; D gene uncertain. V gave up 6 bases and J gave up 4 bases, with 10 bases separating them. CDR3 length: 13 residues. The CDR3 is CASSAKTYNEQFF. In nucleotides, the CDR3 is TGTGCCAGCAGCGCAAAGACTTACAATGAGCAGTTCTTC.

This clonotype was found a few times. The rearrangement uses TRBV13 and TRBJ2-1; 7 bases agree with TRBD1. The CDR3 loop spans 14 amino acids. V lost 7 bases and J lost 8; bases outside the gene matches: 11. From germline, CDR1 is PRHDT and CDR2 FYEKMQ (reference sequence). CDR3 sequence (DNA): TGTGCCAGCACCATTATAGGGGGCGAGGATGAGCAGTTCTTC. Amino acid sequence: CASTIIGGEDEQFF.

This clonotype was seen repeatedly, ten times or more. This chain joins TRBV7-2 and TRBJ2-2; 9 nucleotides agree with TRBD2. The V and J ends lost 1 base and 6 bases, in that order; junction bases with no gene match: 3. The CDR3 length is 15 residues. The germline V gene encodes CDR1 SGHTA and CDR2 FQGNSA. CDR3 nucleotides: TGTGCCAGCAGCTTAGGCGGGAGGGTGGCCGGGGAGCTGTTTTTT. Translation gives CASSLGGRVAGELFF.

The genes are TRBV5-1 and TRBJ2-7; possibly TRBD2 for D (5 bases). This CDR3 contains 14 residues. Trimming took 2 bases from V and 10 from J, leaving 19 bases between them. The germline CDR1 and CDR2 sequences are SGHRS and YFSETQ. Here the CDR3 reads CASSLVPAVHSQYF. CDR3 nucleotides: TGCGCCAGCAGCTTAGTGCCAGCGGTCCACTCTCAGTACTTC.

CDR3: CASSYPQTGELFF. The CDR3, as DNA: TGTGCCAGCAGTTATCCGCAGACCGGGGAGCTGTTTTTT. This chain connects TRBV6-6 to TRBJ2-2; no clear D. The length of the CDR3 is 13 residues. The germline V gene encodes CDR1 MNHNY and CDR2 SVGAGI (reference sequence). The V end lost 3 bases, the J end lost 5 bases, and 7 bases lay between the germline ends.

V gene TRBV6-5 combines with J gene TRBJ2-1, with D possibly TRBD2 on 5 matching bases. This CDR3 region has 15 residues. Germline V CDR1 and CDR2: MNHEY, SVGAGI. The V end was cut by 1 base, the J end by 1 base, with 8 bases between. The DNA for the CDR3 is TGTGCCAGCAGTTACTATTGGAGGTCCTACAATGAGCAGTTCTTC. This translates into CASSYYWRSYNEQFF.

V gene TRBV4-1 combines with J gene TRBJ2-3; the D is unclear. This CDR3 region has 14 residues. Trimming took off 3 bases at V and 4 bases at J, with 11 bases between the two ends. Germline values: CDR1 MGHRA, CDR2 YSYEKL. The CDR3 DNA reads TGCGCCAGCAGCCACAACAAGGGATCAGATACGCAGTATTTT. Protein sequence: CASSHNKGSDTQYF.

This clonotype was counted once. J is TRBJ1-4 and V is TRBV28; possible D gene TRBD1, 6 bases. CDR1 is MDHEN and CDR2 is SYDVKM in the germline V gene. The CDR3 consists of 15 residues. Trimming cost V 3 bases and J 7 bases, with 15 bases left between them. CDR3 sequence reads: CASSFPGTWGEKLFF. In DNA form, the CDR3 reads TGTGCCAGCAGTTTTCCCGGGACATGGGGTGAAAAACTGTTTTTT. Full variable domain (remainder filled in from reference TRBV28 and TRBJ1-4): DVKVTQSSRYLVKRTGEKVFLECVQDMDHENMFWYRQDPGLGLRLIYFSYDVKMKEKGDIPEGYSVSREKKERFSLILESASTNQTSMYLCASSFPGTWGEKLFFGSGTQLSVL.

Here the CDR3 reads CSVGDPNIEQFF. The CDR3 region has the DNA TGCAGCGTCGGAGACCCCAACATTGAGCAGTTCTTC. This sequence joins TRBV29-1 and TRBJ2-1; D not resolved. V was cut by 6 bases and J by 9 bases, with 15 bases left in between. Germline V lookup: CDR1 SQVTM, CDR2 ANQGSEA. This CDR3 is 12 amino acids long.

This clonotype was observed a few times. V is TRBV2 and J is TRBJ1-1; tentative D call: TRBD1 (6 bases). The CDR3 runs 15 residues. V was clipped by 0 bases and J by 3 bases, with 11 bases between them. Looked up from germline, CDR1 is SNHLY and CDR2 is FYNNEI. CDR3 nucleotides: TGTGCCAGCAGTGAAGCTGGGGGCTTGGACACTGAAGCTTTCTTT. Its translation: CASSEAGGLDTEAFF. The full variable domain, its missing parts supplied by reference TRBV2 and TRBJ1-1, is EPEVTQTPSHQVTQMGQEVILRCVPISNHLYFYWYRQILGQKVEFLVSFYNNEISEKSEIFDDQFSVERPDGSNFTLKIRSTKLEDSAMYFCASSEAGGLDTEAFFGQGTRLTVV.

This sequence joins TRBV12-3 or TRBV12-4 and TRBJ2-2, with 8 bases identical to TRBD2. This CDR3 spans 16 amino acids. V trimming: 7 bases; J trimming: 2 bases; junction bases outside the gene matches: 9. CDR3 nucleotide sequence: TGTGCCAGCATCACTCAAAGCGGGAGAAACACCGGGGAGCTGTTTTTT. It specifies CASITQSGRNTGELFF.

Written as DNA, the CDR3 is TGCAGTGCTTCAACGGACATGTCTTATAATTCACCCCTCCACTTT. Translated, it gives CSASTDMSYNSPLHF. J is TRBJ1-6 and V is TRBV20-1; TRBD1 might be the D (5 bases). CDR1 DFQATT and CDR2 SNEGSKA come from the germline V gene (reference sequence). V was cut by 5 bases and J by 4 bases, with 15 bases left in between. The CDR3 sequence is 15 residues long.

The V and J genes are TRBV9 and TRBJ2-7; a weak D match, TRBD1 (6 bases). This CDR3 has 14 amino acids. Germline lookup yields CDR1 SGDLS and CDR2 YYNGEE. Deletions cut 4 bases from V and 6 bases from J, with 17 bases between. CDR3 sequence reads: CASSPLTGTGEQYF. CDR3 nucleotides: TGTGCCAGCAGCCCGCTAACAGGGACGGGCGAGCAGTACTTC.

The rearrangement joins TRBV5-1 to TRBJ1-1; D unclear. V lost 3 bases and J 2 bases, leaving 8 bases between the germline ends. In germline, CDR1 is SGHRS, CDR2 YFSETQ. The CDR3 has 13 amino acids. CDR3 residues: CASSYGPNTEAFF. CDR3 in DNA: TGCGCCAGCAGCTATGGGCCTAACACTGAAGCTTTCTTT. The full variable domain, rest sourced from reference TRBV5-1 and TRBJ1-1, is KAGVTQTPRYLIKTRGQQVTLSCSPISGHRSVSWYQQTPGQGLQFLFEYFSETQRNKGNFPGRFSGRQFSNSRSEMNVSTLELGDSALYLCASSYGPNTEAFFGQGTRLTVV.

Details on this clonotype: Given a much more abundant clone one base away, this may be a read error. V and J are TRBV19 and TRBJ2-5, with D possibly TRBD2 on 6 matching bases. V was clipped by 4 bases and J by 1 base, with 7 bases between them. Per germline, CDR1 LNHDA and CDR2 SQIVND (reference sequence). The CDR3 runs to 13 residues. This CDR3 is CASSNGGQETQYF. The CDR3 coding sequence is TGTGCCAGTAGTAACGGGGGCCAAGAGACCCAGTACTTC. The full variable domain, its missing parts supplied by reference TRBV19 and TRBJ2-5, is DGGITQSPKYLFRKEGQNVTLSCEQNLNHDAMYWYRQDPGQGLRLIYYSQIVNDFQKGDIAEGYSVSREKKESFPLTVTSAQKNPTAFYLCASSNGGQETQYFGPGTRLLVL.

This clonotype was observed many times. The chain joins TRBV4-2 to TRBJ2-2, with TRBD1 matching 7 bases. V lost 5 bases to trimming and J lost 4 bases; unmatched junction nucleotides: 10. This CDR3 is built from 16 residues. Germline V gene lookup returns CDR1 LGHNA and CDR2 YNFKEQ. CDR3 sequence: CASSLTGQYFTGELFF. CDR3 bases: TGTGCCAGCAGCTTAACGGGACAGTACTTCACCGGGGAGCTGTTTTTT.

This chain's CDR3 is CASSLGTSVQVQYF. CDR3 DNA sequence: TGTGCCAGCAGCTTAGGTACTAGTGTCCAAGTGCAGTATTTT. The chain joins TRBV7-9 to TRBJ2-3, with TRBD2 as a possible D gene (5 bases). Germline V CDR1 and CDR2: SEHNR, FQNEAQ (reference sequence). The CDR3 spans 14 residues. The germline V and J ends were trimmed by 1 base and 11 bases, with 16 bases remaining between them. Based on the CDR3 plus reference TRBV7-9 and TRBJ2-3, the full variable domain is DTGVSQNPRHKITKRGQNVTFRCDPISEHNRLYWYRQTLGQGPEFLTYFQNEAQLEKSRLLSDRFSAERPKGSFSTLEIQRTEQGDSAMYLCASSLGTSVQVQYFGPGTRLTVL.

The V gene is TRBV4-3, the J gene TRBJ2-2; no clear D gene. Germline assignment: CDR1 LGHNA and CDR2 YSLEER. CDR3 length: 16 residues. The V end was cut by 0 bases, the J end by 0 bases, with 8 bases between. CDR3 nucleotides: TGCGCCAGCAGCCAAGAGGATTTCTCGAACACCGGGGAGCTGTTTTTT. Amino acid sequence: CASSQEDFSNTGELFF.

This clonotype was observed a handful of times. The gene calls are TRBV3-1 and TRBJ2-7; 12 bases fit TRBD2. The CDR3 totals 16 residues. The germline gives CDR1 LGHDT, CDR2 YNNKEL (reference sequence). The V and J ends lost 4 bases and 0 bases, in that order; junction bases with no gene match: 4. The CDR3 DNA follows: TGTGCCAGCAGCCGATTGACTAGCGGGAGCTCCTACGAGCAGTACTTC. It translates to CASSRLTSGSSYEQYF.